This T cell receptor (beta chain) was captured in a study of T cells expressing NK-cell markers. Findings and caveats of the study: Among CD8+ T cells from over 5 donors, dominant NKG2C+ clonotypes accounted for roughly 1.0-7.0%. HCMV specificity of the expanded NKG2C+ T cell clones stayed unclear.

Germline-derived CDR1 and CDR2 are LNHNV and YYDKDF (reference sequence). The CDR3 runs 17 residues. TCRdb reworked the 5' RACE reads into one entry per CDR3 protein, no DNA. The ten most abundant clones cover around 5.3% of a sample with about 380,000 distinct CDR3 sequences. On this clonotype: Its antigen is not known.

Sample: blood T cells: a sorted CD56 or NKG2C T cell subset, CD4+ or CD8+ T cells, or bulk PBMC T cells (not recorded which). The chain links TRBV15 to TRBJ2-3; TCRdb selects TRBD2, and the lack of DNA leaves this call unchecked. The source of this sequence is a man aged 18-75 years in good health. CDR3: CATSRRMWGGGVDTQYF.